This TCR beta chain was sequenced for a study of T cell responses to AZD1222 COVID-19 vaccine. Comments on this clone: Its antigen is undetermined. An end of the junction differs from the germline gene, which may be a read error.

Some clones are missing from TCRdb's copy, which holds only in-frame ones; the method was immunoSEQ multiplex PCR. The sample includes 200,000 to 300,000 clones, about 92% seen only once; the top ten take about 0.5%. Study results and caveats: Of spike-specific TCRs, nearly half reportedly target regions left unmutated in variants. Clonal diversity may have been underestimated in mostly white British donors.

The CDR3 length is 12 residues. Germline values: CDR1 LNHNV, CDR2 YYDKDF (reference sequence). The chain combines TRBV15 with TRBJ1-1, with a possible D match to TRBD1 (6 bases). The receptor was derived from an adult in good health. The sequencing used peripheral blood, collected on day 0 of AZD1222 vaccination. CDR3 loop: CATSQGDTEAFF. The CDR3 DNA is TGTGCCACCAGCCAAGGGGACACGGAAGCTTTCTTT.